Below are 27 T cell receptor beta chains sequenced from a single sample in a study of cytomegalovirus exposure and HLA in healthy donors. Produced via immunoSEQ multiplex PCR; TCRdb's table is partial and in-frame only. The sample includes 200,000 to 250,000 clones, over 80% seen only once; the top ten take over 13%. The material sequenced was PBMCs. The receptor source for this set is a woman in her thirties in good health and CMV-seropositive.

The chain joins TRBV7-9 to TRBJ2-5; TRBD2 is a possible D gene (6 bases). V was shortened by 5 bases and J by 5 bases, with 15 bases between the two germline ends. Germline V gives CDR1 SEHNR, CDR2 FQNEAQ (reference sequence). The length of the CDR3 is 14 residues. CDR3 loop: CASSPEGIGETQYF. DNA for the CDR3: TGTGCCAGCAGCCCGGAGGGGATAGGGGAGACCCAGTACTTC.

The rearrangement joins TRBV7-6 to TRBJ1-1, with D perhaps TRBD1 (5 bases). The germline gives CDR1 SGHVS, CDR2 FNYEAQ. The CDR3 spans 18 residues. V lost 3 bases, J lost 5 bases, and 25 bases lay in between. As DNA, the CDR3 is TGTGCCAGCAGCTTTGGTACGGGGCGGACCAACGGGGTGACTGAAGCTTTCTTT. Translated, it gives CASSFGTGRTNGVTEAFF.

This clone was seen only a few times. The CDR3 protein is CASRPAGTREQYF. CDR3 bases: TGTGCCAGCCGTCCAGCGGGAACGAGGGAGCAGTACTTC. V is TRBV11-2 and J is TRBJ2-7, with 7 positions matching TRBD2. Germline lookup yields CDR1 SGHAT and CDR2 FQNNGV. The CDR3 is made up of 13 amino acids. V shed 8 bases, J shed 7 bases, and the junction held 11 bases outside the gene matches.

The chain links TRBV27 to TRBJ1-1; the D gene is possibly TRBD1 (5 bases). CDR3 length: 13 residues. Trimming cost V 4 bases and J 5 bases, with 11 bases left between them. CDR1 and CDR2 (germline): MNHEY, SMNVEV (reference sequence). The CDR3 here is CASSWGGETEAFF. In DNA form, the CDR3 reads TGTGCCAGCAGTTGGGGGGGTGAGACTGAAGCTTTCTTT.

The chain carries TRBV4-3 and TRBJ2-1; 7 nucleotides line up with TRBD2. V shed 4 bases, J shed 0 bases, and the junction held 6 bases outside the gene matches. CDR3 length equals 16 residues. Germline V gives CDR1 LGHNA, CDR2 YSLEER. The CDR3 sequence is CASSLSSGSSYNEQFF. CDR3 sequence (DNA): TGCGCCAGCAGCCTCTCTAGCGGCAGCTCCTACAATGAGCAGTTCTTC.

This CDR3 is CASSHCVYEQYF. The CDR3 nucleotides are TGTGCCAGCAGCCATTGTGTTTACGAGCAGTACTTC. The V gene is TRBV11-3, the J gene TRBJ2-7; D is undetermined. CDR1 is SGHNT and CDR2 is YENEEA in the germline V gene. This CDR3 is built from 12 residues. V lost 5 bases, J lost 4 bases, and 9 bases lay in between.

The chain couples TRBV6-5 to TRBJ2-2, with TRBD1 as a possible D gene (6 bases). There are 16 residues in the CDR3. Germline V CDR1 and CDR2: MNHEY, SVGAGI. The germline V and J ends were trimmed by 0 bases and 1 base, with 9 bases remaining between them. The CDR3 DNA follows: TGTGCCAGCAGTTACTCGTTCAGGGGGAACACCGGGGAGCTGTTTTTT. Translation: CASSYSFRGNTGELFF.

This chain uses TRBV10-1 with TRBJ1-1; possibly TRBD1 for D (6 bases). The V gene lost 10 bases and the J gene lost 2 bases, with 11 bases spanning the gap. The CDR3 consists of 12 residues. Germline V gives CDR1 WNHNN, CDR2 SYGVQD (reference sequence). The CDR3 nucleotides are TGCGCCACTTCCAGGGGAAACACTGAAGCTTTCTTT. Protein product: CATSRGNTEAFF.

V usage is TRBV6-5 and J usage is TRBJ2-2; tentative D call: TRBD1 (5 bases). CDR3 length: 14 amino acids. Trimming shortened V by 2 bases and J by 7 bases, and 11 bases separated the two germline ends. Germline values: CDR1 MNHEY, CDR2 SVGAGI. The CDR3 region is CASSYRRQGGELFF. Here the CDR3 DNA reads TGTGCCAGCAGTTACCGTCGTCAGGGCGGGGAGCTGTTTTTT.

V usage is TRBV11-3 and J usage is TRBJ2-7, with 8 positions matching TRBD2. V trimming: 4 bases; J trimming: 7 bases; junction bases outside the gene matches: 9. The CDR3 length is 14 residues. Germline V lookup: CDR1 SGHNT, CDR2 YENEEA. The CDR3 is CASSSPAGAGEQYF. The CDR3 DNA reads TGTGCCAGCAGCTCGCCAGCGGGAGCGGGAGAGCAGTACTTC.

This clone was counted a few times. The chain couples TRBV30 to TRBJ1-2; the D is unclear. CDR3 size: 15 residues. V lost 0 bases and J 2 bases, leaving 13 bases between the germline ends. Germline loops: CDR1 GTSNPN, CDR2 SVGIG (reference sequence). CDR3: CAWSVSRLLNYGYTF. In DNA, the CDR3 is TGTGCCTGGAGTGTAAGCCGTCTATTAAACTATGGCTACACCTTC.

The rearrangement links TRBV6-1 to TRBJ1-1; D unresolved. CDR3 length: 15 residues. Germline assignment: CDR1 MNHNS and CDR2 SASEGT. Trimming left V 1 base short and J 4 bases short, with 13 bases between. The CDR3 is CASSEGAFIGTEAFF. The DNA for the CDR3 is TGTGCCAGCAGTGAAGGGGCTTTCATTGGCACTGAAGCTTTCTTT.

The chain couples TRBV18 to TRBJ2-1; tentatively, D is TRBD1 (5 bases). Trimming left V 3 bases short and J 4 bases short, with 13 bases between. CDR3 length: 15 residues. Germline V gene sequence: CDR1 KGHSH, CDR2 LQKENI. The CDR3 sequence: CASSPRTSTYNEQFF. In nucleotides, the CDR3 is TGTGCCAGCTCACCCAGGACAAGTACTTACAATGAGCAGTTCTTC.

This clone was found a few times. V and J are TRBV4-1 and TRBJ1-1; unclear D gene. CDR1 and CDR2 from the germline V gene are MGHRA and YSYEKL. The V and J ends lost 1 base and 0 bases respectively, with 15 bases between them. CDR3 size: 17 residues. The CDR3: CASSQGSVYGVNTEAFF. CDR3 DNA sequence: TGCGCCAGCAGCCAAGGATCGGTATATGGAGTGAACACTGAAGCTTTCTTT.

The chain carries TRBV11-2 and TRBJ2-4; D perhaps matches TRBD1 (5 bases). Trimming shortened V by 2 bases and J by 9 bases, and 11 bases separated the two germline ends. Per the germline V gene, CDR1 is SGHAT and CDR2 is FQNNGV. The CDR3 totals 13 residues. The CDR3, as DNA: TGTGCCAGCAGCTTATTTCAGGGCGGCATTCAGTACTTC. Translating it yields CASSLFQGGIQYF.

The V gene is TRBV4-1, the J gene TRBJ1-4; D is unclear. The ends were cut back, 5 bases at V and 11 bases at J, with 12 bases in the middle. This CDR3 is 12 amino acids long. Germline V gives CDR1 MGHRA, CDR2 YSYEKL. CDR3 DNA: TGCGCCAGCAGCTCAACCGGGTGGAAACTGTTTTTT. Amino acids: CASSSTGWKLFF.

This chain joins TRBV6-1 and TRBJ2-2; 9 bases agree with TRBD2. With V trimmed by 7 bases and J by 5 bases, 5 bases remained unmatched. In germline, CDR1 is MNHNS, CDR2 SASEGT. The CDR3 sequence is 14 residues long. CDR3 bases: TGTGCCAGCACTTTAGCGGGAGAAACCGGGGAGCTGTTTTTT. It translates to CASTLAGETGELFF.

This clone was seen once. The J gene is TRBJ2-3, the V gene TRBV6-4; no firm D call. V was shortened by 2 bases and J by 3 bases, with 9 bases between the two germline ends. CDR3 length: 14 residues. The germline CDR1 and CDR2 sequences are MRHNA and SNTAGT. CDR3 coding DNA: TGTGCCAGCAGTGACCTCCCCATGACAGATACGCAGTATTTT. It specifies CASSDLPMTDTQYF.

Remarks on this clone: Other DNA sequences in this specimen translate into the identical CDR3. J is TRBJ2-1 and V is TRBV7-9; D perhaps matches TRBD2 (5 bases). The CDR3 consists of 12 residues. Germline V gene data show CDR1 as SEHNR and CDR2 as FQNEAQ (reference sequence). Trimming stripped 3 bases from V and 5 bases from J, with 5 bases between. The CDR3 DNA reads TGTGCCAGCAGCTTCGGGAACAATGAGCAGTTCTTC. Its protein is CASSFGNNEQFF.

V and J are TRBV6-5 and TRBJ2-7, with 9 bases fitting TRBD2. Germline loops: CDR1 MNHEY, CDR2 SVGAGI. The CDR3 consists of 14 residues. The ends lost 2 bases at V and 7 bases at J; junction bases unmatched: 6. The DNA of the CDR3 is TGTGCCAGCAGTTACGACGCGGGAGGGCTTGAGCAGTACTTC. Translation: CASSYDAGGLEQYF.

CDR3 sequence reads: CAWSVGQGAGYTF. The DNA for the CDR3 is TGTGCCTGGAGTGTGGGACAGGGGGCGGGCTACACCTTC. V gene TRBV30 combines with J gene TRBJ1-2; 12 nucleotides agree with TRBD1. Germline CDR1 GTSNPN, CDR2 SVGIG (reference sequence). V lost 0 bases to trimming and J lost 8 bases; unmatched junction nucleotides: 1. The CDR3 has 13 amino acids.

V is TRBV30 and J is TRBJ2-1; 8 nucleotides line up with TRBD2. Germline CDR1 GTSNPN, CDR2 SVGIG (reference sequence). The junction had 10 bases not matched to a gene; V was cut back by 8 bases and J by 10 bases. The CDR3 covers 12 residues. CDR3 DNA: TGTGCCCAAGGGGCCATAGCGGGAGAGCAGTTCTTC. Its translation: CAQGAIAGEQFF.

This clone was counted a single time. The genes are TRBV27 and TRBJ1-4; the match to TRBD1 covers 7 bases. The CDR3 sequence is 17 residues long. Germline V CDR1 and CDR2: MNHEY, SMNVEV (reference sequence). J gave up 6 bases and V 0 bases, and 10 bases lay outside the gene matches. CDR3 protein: CASSLSRPGTVYEKLFF. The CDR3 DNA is TGTGCCAGCAGTTTATCGCGTCCCGGGACAGTATATGAAAAACTGTTTTTT.

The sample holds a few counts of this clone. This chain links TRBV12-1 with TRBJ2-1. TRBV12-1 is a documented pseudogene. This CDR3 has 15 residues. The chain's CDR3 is CASTTRGQKYNEQFF. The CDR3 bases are TGTGCCAGCACCACTCGGGGGCAGAAATACAATGAGCAGTTCTTC.

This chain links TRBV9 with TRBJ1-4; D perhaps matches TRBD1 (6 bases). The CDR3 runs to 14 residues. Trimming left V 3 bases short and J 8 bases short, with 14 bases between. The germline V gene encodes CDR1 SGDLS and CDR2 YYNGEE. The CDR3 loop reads CASSEGGPGEKLFF. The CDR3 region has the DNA TGTGCCAGCAGCGAGGGGGGCCCGGGGGAAAAACTGTTTTTT.

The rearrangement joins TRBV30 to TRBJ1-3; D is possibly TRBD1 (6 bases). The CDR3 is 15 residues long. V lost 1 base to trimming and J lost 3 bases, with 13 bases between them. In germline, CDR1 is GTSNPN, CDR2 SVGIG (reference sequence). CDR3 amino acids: CAWSAWGLGGNTIYF. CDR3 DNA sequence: TGTGCCTGGAGTGCGTGGGGGCTTGGTGGAAACACCATATATTTT.

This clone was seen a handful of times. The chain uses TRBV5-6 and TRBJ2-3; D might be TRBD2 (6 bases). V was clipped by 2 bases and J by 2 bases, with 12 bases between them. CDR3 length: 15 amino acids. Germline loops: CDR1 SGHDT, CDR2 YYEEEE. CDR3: CASSLGTWYTDTQYF. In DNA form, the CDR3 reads TGTGCCAGCAGCTTAGGGACTTGGTACACAGATACGCAGTATTTT.